This is a list of T cell receptor beta chains from one sample in a study of cytotoxic CD8 clonotypes in ibrutinib-treated CLL. TCRdb's table, derived via immunoSEQ multiplex PCR, lists solely in-frame clones and lacks some. The sample lists roughly 200,000 clones; 75% to 80% were seen once. The specimen comprised PBMCs, sampled after 12 months of ibrutinib treatment. All receptors come from a human donor with chronic lymphocytic leukemia. The CDR3 runs from the conserved cysteine through the conserved F or W. Fields, in order: V gene, clone size, J gene, D gene, CDR3 protein, CDR3 DNA. D genes are given only for firm matches. Some rows mark clone size as missing; the rest say once, few, many or name a class of expanded clone.

v_gene: TRBV6-5
abundance: NA
j_gene: TRBJ1-2
d_gene: NA
CDR3aa: CASSEVGQAYGYTF
CDR3nt: TGTGCCAGCAGTGAAGTGGGGCAGGCCTATGGCTACACCTTC

v_gene: TRBV2
abundance: once
j_gene: TRBJ1-6
d_gene: TRBD1
CDR3aa: CASRERQGANNSPLHF
CDR3nt: TGTGCCAGCAGAGAGAGGCAGGGGGCTAATAATTCACCCCTCCACTTT

v_gene: TRBV10-3
abundance: NA
j_gene: TRBJ1-2
d_gene: NA
CDR3aa: CAISDVIGQKGYTF
CDR3nt: TGTGCCATCAGTGATGTTATCGGGCAGAAGGGCTACACCTTC

v_gene: TRBV18
abundance: NA
j_gene: TRBJ2-3
d_gene: TRBD2
CDR3aa: CASSPQRTSGSTDTQYF
CDR3nt: TGTGCCAGCTCACCACAACGGACTAGCGGGAGCACAGATACGCAGTATTTT

v_gene: TRBV5-1
abundance: NA
j_gene: TRBJ1-2
d_gene: NA
CDR3aa: CASSSDYYGYTF
CDR3nt: TGCGCCAGCAGCTCGGATTACTATGGCTACACCTTC

v_gene: TRBV30
abundance: NA
j_gene: TRBJ2-3
d_gene: NA
CDR3aa: CAWIPMGTGTQYF
CDR3nt: TGTGCCTGGATTCCCATGGGGACCGGTACGCAGTATTTT

v_gene: TRBV6-1
abundance: once
j_gene: TRBJ2-7
d_gene: NA
CDR3aa: CASKLGLYYEQYF
CDR3nt: TGTGCCAGCAAATTGGGGTTATACTACGAGCAGTACTTC

v_gene: TRBV5-1
abundance: NA
j_gene: TRBJ2-1
d_gene: TRBD2
CDR3aa: CASSLSGSYNEQFF
CDR3nt: TGCGCCAGCAGCTTAAGCGGGAGTTACAATGAGCAGTTCTTC

v_gene: TRBV28
abundance: NA
j_gene: TRBJ1-2
d_gene: NA
CDR3aa: CASTLIPMGRNYGYTF
CDR3nt: TGTGCCAGCACCCTTATCCCCATGGGGAGAAACTATGGCTACACCTTC

v_gene: TRBV7-8
abundance: NA
j_gene: TRBJ2-7
d_gene: NA
CDR3aa: CASSPRGTGTYEQYF
CDR3nt: TGTGCCAGCAGCCCCAGGGGCACAGGGACCTACGAGCAGTACTTC

v_gene: TRBV18
abundance: NA
j_gene: TRBJ1-1
d_gene: NA
CDR3aa: CASSPYGQPLNTEAFF
CDR3nt: TGTGCCAGCTCACCATACGGACAGCCTCTGAACACTGAAGCTTTCTTT

v_gene: TRBV30
abundance: NA
j_gene: TRBJ2-4
d_gene: NA
CDR3aa: CAWSVTGQYKNIQYF
CDR3nt: TGTGCCTGGAGTGTAACAGGGCAGTACAAAAACATTCAGTACTTC

v_gene: TRBV7-9
abundance: once
j_gene: TRBJ2-1
d_gene: NA
CDR3aa: CASRGYNEQFF
CDR3nt: TGTGCCAGCAGGGGCTACAATGAGCAGTTCTTC

v_gene: TRBV6-4
abundance: NA
j_gene: TRBJ2-5
d_gene: NA
CDR3aa: CARTIVETQYF
CDR3nt: TGTGCCAGAACTATCGTAGAGACCCAGTACTTC

v_gene: TRBV25-1
abundance: few
j_gene: TRBJ1-5
d_gene: TRBD1
CDR3aa: CASSGDRGPGSGNQPQHF
CDR3nt: TGTGCCAGCAGTGGGGACAGGGGGCCGGGGAGTGGCAATCAGCCCCAGCATTTT

v_gene: TRBV6-6
abundance: NA
j_gene: TRBJ2-7
d_gene: NA
CDR3aa: CASSYQTSSYEQYF
CDR3nt: TGTGCCAGCAGTTACCAAACGTCCAGCTACGAGCAGTACTTC

v_gene: TRBV7-8
abundance: few
j_gene: TRBJ2-7
d_gene: NA
CDR3aa: CASSVRRDSFKEQYF
CDR3nt: TGTGCCAGCAGCGTACGCCGGGACTCCTTCAAGGAGCAGTACTTC

v_gene: TRBV19
abundance: NA
j_gene: TRBJ2-7
d_gene: NA
CDR3aa: CASSSGTDYYEQYF
CDR3nt: TGTGCCAGTAGTAGCGGGACAGACTACTACGAGCAGTACTTC

v_gene: TRBV5-1
abundance: once
j_gene: TRBJ2-1
d_gene: TRBD2
CDR3aa: CASSLALAGDWGEQFF
CDR3nt: TGCGCCAGCAGCTTGGCACTAGCGGGAGATTGGGGTGAGCAGTTCTTC

v_gene: TRBV4-2
abundance: NA
j_gene: TRBJ2-3
d_gene: TRBD2
CDR3aa: CASSERGGTDTQYF
CDR3nt: TGTGCCAGCAGCGAGCGGGGGGGCACAGATACGCAGTATTTT

v_gene: TRBV5-1
abundance: NA
j_gene: TRBJ2-7
d_gene: NA
CDR3aa: CASSREGGMHEQYF
CDR3nt: TGCGCCAGCAGCCGCGAGGGGGGTATGCACGAGCAGTACTTC

v_gene: TRBV7-6
abundance: few
j_gene: TRBJ2-3
d_gene: NA
CDR3aa: CASSSYSVEQYF
CDR3nt: TGTGCCAGCAGCTCATACTCCGTTGAGCAGTATTTT

v_gene: TRBV18
abundance: NA
j_gene: TRBJ1-4
d_gene: TRBD1
CDR3aa: CASSPGQAGGEKLFF
CDR3nt: TGTGCCAGCTCACCCGGACAGGCAGGCGGGGAAAAACTGTTTTTT

v_gene: TRBV7-9
abundance: NA
j_gene: TRBJ1-2
d_gene: NA
CDR3aa: CASSLGSSGGYTF
CDR3nt: TGTGCCAGCAGCTTAGGCAGCTCAGGGGGCTACACCTTC

v_gene: TRBV28
abundance: NA
j_gene: TRBJ1-4
d_gene: NA
CDR3aa: CASSLTEPPNEKLFF
CDR3nt: TGTGCCAGCAGTCTAACAGAACCCCCTAATGAAAAACTGTTTTTT

v_gene: TRBV9
abundance: NA
j_gene: TRBJ2-5
d_gene: NA
CDR3aa: CASSVTASQETQYF
CDR3nt: TGTGCCAGCAGCGTCACGGCCTCCCAAGAGACCCAGTACTTC

v_gene: TRBV27
abundance: NA
j_gene: TRBJ2-7
d_gene: NA
CDR3aa: CASSFGSGDYEQYF
CDR3nt: TGTGCCAGCAGTTTCGGCTCAGGGGACTACGAGCAGTACTTC

v_gene: TRBV1
abundance: many
j_gene: TRBJ2-3
d_gene: NA
CDR3aa: CTSSQNHTDTQYF
CDR3nt: TGCACCAGCAGCCAAAACCACACAGATACGCAGTATTTT

v_gene: TRBV7-2
abundance: NA
j_gene: TRBJ2-7
d_gene: TRBD1
CDR3aa: CASSLDRGDYEQYF
CDR3nt: TGTGCCAGCAGCTTAGACAGGGGTGACTACGAGCAGTACTTC

v_gene: TRBV28
abundance: NA
j_gene: TRBJ2-7
d_gene: TRBD1
CDR3aa: CASSSRRGIGYEQYF
CDR3nt: TGTGCCAGCAGTTCCCGCAGGGGGATTGGCTACGAGCAGTACTTC

v_gene: TRBV7-9
abundance: NA
j_gene: TRBJ2-6
d_gene: NA
CDR3aa: CASSRRGTSGANVLTF
CDR3nt: TGTGCCAGCAGCCGTAGGGGAACCTCTGGGGCCAACGTCCTGACTTTC

v_gene: TRBV5-6
abundance: NA
j_gene: TRBJ1-5
d_gene: NA
CDR3aa: CASSLAAGLYQPQHF
CDR3nt: TGTGCCAGCAGCTTGGCCGCAGGTTTGTATCAGCCCCAGCATTTT

v_gene: TRBV15
abundance: NA
j_gene: TRBJ2-2
d_gene: TRBD1
CDR3aa: CATSRDFRTGFTGELFF
CDR3nt: TGTGCCACCAGCAGAGATTTCCGGACAGGTTTCACCGGGGAGCTGTTTTTT

v_gene: TRBV4-1
abundance: once
j_gene: TRBJ1-6
d_gene: NA
CDR3aa: CASSRGANSPLHF
CDR3nt: TGCGCCAGCAGCCGGGGGGCTAATTCACCCCTCCACTTT